One sample yielded the 15 T cell receptor beta chains listed below, sequenced in a study of human T cells and chemical hapten exposure. TCRdb re-called the RACE reads with MiXCR, one entry per CDR3 protein. The table records about 380,000 distinct CDR3 sequences, approximately 5.1% of them present only once. Specified time point: patch test 1, 2 weeks after DPC sensitization. Treatment here: therapeutic diphenylcyclopropenone sensitization with weekly scalp DPC. The sequencing used whole blood, collected in connection with sensitization to the hapten diphenylcyclopropenone (DPC). The receptors shown here come from a woman between 45 and 65 years old with alopecia areata. Some clones in this sample may be carry-over from other donors' samples.

This clonotype has at least ten counts. The chain combines TRBV9 with TRBJ2-1; TRBD2 might be the D (6 bases). V lost 3 bases to trimming and J lost 6 bases, with 13 bases between them. The CDR3 totals 14 residues. The germline CDR1 and CDR2 sequences are SGDLS and YYNGEE. In nucleotides, the CDR3 is TGTGCCAGCAGCGCGGGAAGAGCGGGCAATGAGCAGTTCTTC. Its protein product is CASSAGRAGNEQFF.

V is TRBV28 and J is TRBJ2-2; D not certain. The CDR3 covers 13 residues. Germline-derived CDR1 and CDR2 are MDHEN and SYDVKM. The V gene lost 8 bases and the J gene lost 6 bases, with 13 bases spanning the gap. This CDR3 reads CASRGVVSGELFF. As DNA, the CDR3 is TGTGCCAGCCGAGGAGTGGTTTCCGGGGAGCTGTTTTTT.

This clonotype was observed many times. The V gene is TRBV12-3 or TRBV12-4, the J gene TRBJ1-1; D ambiguous. V was cut by 5 bases and J by 10 bases, with 14 bases left in between. This CDR3 has 12 amino acids. CDR3 nucleotides: TGTGCCAGCAGTCACGGGGTCAGCGGAGCTTTCTTT. Amino acids: CASSHGVSGAFF.

This clonotype was detected many times. The CDR3 sequence: CASSLEAPGTGPWDTQYF. The CDR3, as DNA: TGTGCCAGCAGCTTAGAAGCCCCCGGGACAGGGCCGTGGGATACGCAGTATTTT. This chain links TRBV11-2 with TRBJ2-3, with 9 bases fitting TRBD1. CDR3 length: 18 amino acids. The trim removed 0 bases at V and 6 bases at J, leaving 13 bases unmatched. CDR1 SGHAT and CDR2 FQNNGV come from the germline V gene.

This clonotype showed up many times. The J gene is TRBJ1-6, the V gene TRBV2; D gene ambiguous. Germline-derived CDR1 and CDR2 are SNHLY and FYNNEI. Trimming stripped 6 bases from V and 7 bases from J, with 16 bases between. The CDR3 sequence is 15 residues long. The CDR3 DNA follows: TGTGCCAGCAGGGGAACAGCAGTCTGGAATTCACCCCTCCACTTT. It yields the protein CASRGTAVWNSPLHF.

The V call is TRBV7-2, the J call TRBJ2-1; no clear D gene. V was cut by 5 bases and J by 4 bases, with 9 bases left in between. Germline-derived CDR1 and CDR2 are SGHTA and FQGNSA. This CDR3 spans 13 amino acids. DNA for the CDR3: TGTGCCAGCAGCCAACGTTCATACAATGAGCAGTTCTTC. This gives the protein CASSQRSYNEQFF. The full variable domain, its missing parts supplied by reference TRBV7-2 and TRBJ2-1, is GAGVSQSPSNKVTEKGKDVELRCDPISGHTALYWYRQSLGQGLEFLIYFQGNSAPDKSGLPSDRFSAERTGGSVSTLTIQRTQQEDSAVYLCASSQRSYNEQFFGPGTRLTVL.

There are many counts of this clonotype. V and J are TRBV11-2 and TRBJ2-5, with 7 bases aligning to TRBD2. The CDR3 length is 13 residues. Unmatched junction bases numbered 1, after V lost 0 bases and J lost 6 bases. The germline gives CDR1 SGHAT, CDR2 FQNNGV. CDR3 DNA: TGTGCCAGCAGCTTAGAACTAGCGAAGACCCAGTACTTC. Its translation is CASSLELAKTQYF.

This chain connects TRBV10-1 to TRBJ1-6, with no clear D. This CDR3 region has 13 residues. CDR1 WNHNN and CDR2 SYGVQD come from the germline V gene (reference sequence). V was shortened by 4 bases and J by 7 bases, with 8 bases between the two germline ends. The DNA of the CDR3 is TGCGCCAGCAGTGCTACGGAAAATTCACCCCTCCACTTT. Amino acids: CASSATENSPLHF.

The chain carries TRBV3-1 and TRBJ2-5; a weak D match, TRBD1 (6 bases). Trimming took 0 bases from V and 7 from J, leaving 18 bases between them. Germline values: CDR1 LGHDT, CDR2 YNNKEL (reference sequence). The CDR3 consists of 16 residues. CDR3 in amino acids: CASSQDSPGVTGTQYF. CDR3 nucleotides: TGTGCCAGCAGCCAAGACTCCCCAGGGGTAACCGGGACCCAGTACTTC.

This clonotype was seen many times. This chain links TRBV6-5 with TRBJ1-1; no clear D. CDR1 and CDR2 (germline): MNHEY, SVGAGI. Trimming stripped 0 bases from V and 2 bases from J, with 7 bases between. The CDR3 extends over 14 amino acids. CDR3 coding DNA: TGTGCCAGCAGTTACTCCTCGTCCAACACTGAAGCTTTCTTT. This encodes CASSYSSSNTEAFF.

This clonotype was seen only a few times. The chain joins TRBV9 to TRBJ2-5, with 10 bases lining up with TRBD2. V gave up 0 bases and J gave up 5 bases; unmatched junction bases: 10. Germline CDR1 reads SGDLS; CDR2 reads YYNGEE. The CDR3 has 17 amino acids. Here the CDR3 DNA reads TGTGCCAGCAGCGTAGGGGAACTAGCGGGGATCGGCGAGACCCAGTACTTC. As protein: CASSVGELAGIGETQYF.

This clonotype was seen many times. V is TRBV7-2 and J is TRBJ2-3, with D tentatively TRBD1 (6 bases). The CDR3 runs 17 residues. Trimming stripped 1 base from V and 4 bases from J, with 18 bases between. The V gene's germline CDR1 is SGHTA and CDR2 FQGNSA. CDR3 in DNA: TGTGCCAGCAGCTTAGAATTCGGGCAGGGGTACGCAGATACGCAGTATTTT. Protein: CASSLEFGQGYADTQYF.

This clonotype has just a few counts. The chain carries TRBV7-2 and TRBJ2-1, with 12 nucleotides matching TRBD2. The germline V gene has CDR1 SGHTA and CDR2 FQGNSA. CDR3 size: 15 residues. Trimming cost V 4 bases and J 7 bases; bases outside gene matches: 5. The CDR3: CASSSPTSGRNEQFF. The CDR3 DNA reads as TGTGCCAGCAGCTCCCCGACTAGCGGGAGAAATGAGCAGTTCTTC.

A word on this clonotype: It may be a read error: a sequence one base away is much more abundant. The J gene is TRBJ2-3, the V gene TRBV4-1, with TRBD2 matching 7 bases. The CDR3 has 15 amino acids. Unmatched junction bases numbered 6, after V lost 4 bases and J lost 2 bases. Germline V gene sequence: CDR1 MGHRA, CDR2 YSYEKL. This chain's CDR3 is CASSRISGATDTQYF. In nucleotides, the CDR3 is TGCGCCAGCAGCCGTATAAGCGGGGCCACAGATACGCAGTATTTT.

This clonotype showed up just a few times. The rearrangement uses TRBV2 and TRBJ2-5; the match to TRBD2 covers 10 bases. The CDR3 consists of 15 residues. J gave up 5 bases and V 3 bases, and 6 bases lay outside the gene matches. Per the germline V gene, CDR1 is SNHLY and CDR2 is FYNNEI. The CDR3 nucleotides read TGTGCCAGCAGTGATCCAGCGGGGGGGATGGAGACCCAGTACTTC. It yields the protein CASSDPAGGMETQYF.